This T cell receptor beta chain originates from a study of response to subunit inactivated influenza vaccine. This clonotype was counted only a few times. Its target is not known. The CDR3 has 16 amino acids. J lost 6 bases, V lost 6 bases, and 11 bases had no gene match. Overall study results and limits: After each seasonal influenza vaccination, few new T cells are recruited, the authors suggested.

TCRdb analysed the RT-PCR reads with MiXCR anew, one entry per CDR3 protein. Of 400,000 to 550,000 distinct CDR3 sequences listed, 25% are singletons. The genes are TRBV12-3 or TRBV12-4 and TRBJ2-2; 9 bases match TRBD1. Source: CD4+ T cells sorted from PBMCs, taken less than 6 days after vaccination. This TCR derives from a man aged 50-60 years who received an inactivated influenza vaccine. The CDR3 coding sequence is TGTGCCAGCAGAACTACCGGGACAGGGATGTCCGGGGAGCTGTTTTTT. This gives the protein CASRTTGTGMSGELFF.